This is a list of T cell receptor beta chains from one sample in a study of T cell repertoires in cytomegalovirus infection. One entry per CDR3 protein, called by TCRdb with MiXCR from the reads. This table holds approximately 730,000 distinct CDR3 sequences, roughly 28% found once. Their specific antigens are unknown. Here the sequenced sample was cultured CD8+ T cells from PBMCs, taken from culture after CMV antigen stimulation. The receptors were sampled from a human donor in good health (CMV status not recorded). Some clones in this sample may be carry-over from other donors' samples. Each CDR3 is given with its conserved first and last residue. A D gene is named only where the DNA matches it firmly. Clone size is stated in some rows and not others, as once, few, many or a class when expanded.

j_call: TRBJ1-3; v_call: TRBV19; clone_size: few; d_call: .; cdr3_nt: TGTGCCGTTCGAGGGACGATGGGAAACACCATATATTTT; cdr3_aa: CAVRGTMGNTIYF
j_call: TRBJ1-1; v_call: TRBV19; clone_size: once; d_call: TRBD1; cdr3_nt: TGTGCCAGTAGTGCGTGGACAGGGCTGGACACTGAAGCTTTCTTT; cdr3_aa: CASSAWTGLDTEAFF
j_call: TRBJ2-3; v_call: TRBV12-3/TRBV12-4; clone_size: .; d_call: .; cdr3_nt: TGTGCCAGCAGAGCCCTGGGACTTACTAGCACAGATACGCAGTATTTT; cdr3_aa: CASRALGLTSTDTQYF
j_call: TRBJ2-3; v_call: TRBV6-6; clone_size: .; d_call: TRBD2; cdr3_nt: TGTGCCAGCAGTTACTCGACTAGCGGGGGGGTACCAGATACGCAGTATTTT; cdr3_aa: CASSYSTSGGVPDTQYF
j_call: TRBJ1-5; v_call: TRBV4-1; clone_size: once; d_call: TRBD1; cdr3_nt: TGCGCCAGCAGCTGGTGGACAGGCGGTAATCAGCCCCAGCATTTT; cdr3_aa: CASSWWTGGNQPQHF
j_call: TRBJ2-5; v_call: TRBV7-7; clone_size: few; d_call: TRBD1; cdr3_nt: TGTGCTAGCAGCTCAAGGGACAGCGTTCAAACCCAGTACTTC; cdr3_aa: CASSSRDSVQTQYF
j_call: TRBJ2-3; v_call: TRBV7-2; clone_size: .; d_call: .; cdr3_nt: TGTGCCAGCAGCCTAACTTGGGACATCTACCCCAATCAGCCCCAGTATTTT; cdr3_aa: CASSLTWDIYPNQPQYF
j_call: TRBJ1-1; v_call: TRBV7-3; clone_size: .; d_call: .; cdr3_nt: TGTGCCAGCAGCATGGTGGGGGCCGGCACTGAAGCTTTCTTT; cdr3_aa: CASSMVGAGTEAFF
j_call: TRBJ2-5; v_call: TRBV5-4; clone_size: few; d_call: .; cdr3_nt: TGTGCCAGCAGCTTGGAGTCTAGACAAGAGACCCAGTACTTC; cdr3_aa: CASSLESRQETQYF
j_call: TRBJ1-2; v_call: TRBV7-9; clone_size: .; d_call: TRBD1; cdr3_nt: TGTGCCAGCAGCAAACAGGGGACCTATGGCTACACCTTC; cdr3_aa: CASSKQGTYGYTF
j_call: TRBJ1-1; v_call: TRBV6-5; clone_size: few; d_call: TRBD1; cdr3_nt: TGTGCCAGCAGTTACAAAAGAGGGGGCTTGACTGAAGCTTTCTTT; cdr3_aa: CASSYKRGGLTEAFF
j_call: TRBJ2-7; v_call: TRBV7-9; clone_size: few; d_call: TRBD2; cdr3_nt: TGTGCCAGCAGCCTCGGACTAGCGGGGGGCTCCTACGAGCAGTACTTC; cdr3_aa: CASSLGLAGGSYEQYF
j_call: TRBJ2-1; v_call: TRBV29-1; clone_size: once; d_call: .; cdr3_nt: TGCAGCGCCGCCCTGGACAATGAGCAGTTCTTC; cdr3_aa: CSAALDNEQFF
j_call: TRBJ2-5; v_call: TRBV28; clone_size: few; d_call: TRBD1; cdr3_nt: TGTGCCAGCAGTACCGGGACAGGGCACGAGACCCAGTACTTC; cdr3_aa: CASSTGTGHETQYF
j_call: TRBJ2-7; v_call: TRBV19; clone_size: .; d_call: .; cdr3_nt: TGTGCCAGTAGTCCCCGGGGGCCAACCTACGAGCAGTACTTC; cdr3_aa: CASSPRGPTYEQYF
j_call: TRBJ2-7; v_call: TRBV4-1; clone_size: .; d_call: .; cdr3_nt: TGTGCCAGCAGCCAACAAGAGGACAGCTCCTACGAGCAGTACTTC; cdr3_aa: CASSQQEDSSYEQYF
j_call: TRBJ2-7; v_call: TRBV19; clone_size: few; d_call: .; cdr3_nt: TGTGCCAGTAGTTTCGGGGAAGGCTACGAGCAGTACTTC; cdr3_aa: CASSFGEGYEQYF
j_call: TRBJ2-3; v_call: TRBV11-2; clone_size: many; d_call: TRBD2; cdr3_nt: TGTGCCAGCAGCTGGATTCGGACTAGCGGGAGGGCCTTGTCGCCAGATACGCAGTATTTT; cdr3_aa: CASSWIRTSGRALSPDTQYF
j_call: TRBJ2-3; v_call: TRBV12-5; clone_size: .; d_call: .; cdr3_nt: TGTGCTAGTGGTCCACGCACAGATACGCAGTATTTT; cdr3_aa: CASGPRTDTQYF
j_call: TRBJ1-2; v_call: TRBV12-3/TRBV12-4; clone_size: .; d_call: .; cdr3_nt: TGTGCCAGCAGTTTCAGTGTTCAGGGAGAAGGCTACACCTTC; cdr3_aa: CASSFSVQGEGYTF
j_call: TRBJ2-1; v_call: TRBV7-9; clone_size: .; d_call: .; cdr3_nt: TGTGCCAGCAGCTCGTCAGCGGACAGCTTGTACAATGAGCAGTTCTTC; cdr3_aa: CASSSSADSLYNEQFF
j_call: TRBJ2-1; v_call: TRBV7-9; clone_size: .; d_call: .; cdr3_nt: TGTGCCAGCAGCTACCCCCGGGGGTCGGGGAATGAGCAGTTCTTC; cdr3_aa: CASSYPRGSGNEQFF
j_call: TRBJ2-1; v_call: TRBV7-2; clone_size: many; d_call: .; cdr3_nt: TGTGCCAGCAGCTTCGGGACTGGGTCCTACAATGAGCAGTTCTTC; cdr3_aa: CASSFGTGSYNEQFF
j_call: TRBJ2-3; v_call: TRBV28; clone_size: few; d_call: .; cdr3_nt: TGTGCCAGCAGTATCGCTACAGCCCAGAACACAGATACGCAGTATTTT; cdr3_aa: CASSIATAQNTDTQYF
j_call: TRBJ2-1; v_call: TRBV19; clone_size: .; d_call: .; cdr3_nt: TGTGCCAGTAAGGAGAACAGTCCTCTCAATGAGCAGTTCTTC; cdr3_aa: CASKENSPLNEQFF
j_call: TRBJ2-3; v_call: TRBV6-6; clone_size: .; d_call: TRBD2; cdr3_nt: TGTGCCAGCCAACTAGCGGACACAGATACGCAGTATTTT; cdr3_aa: CASQLADTDTQYF
j_call: TRBJ2-7; v_call: TRBV5-1; clone_size: .; d_call: TRBD1; cdr3_nt: TGCGCCAGCAGCCTCAACAGGGGTGCCTATGAGCAGTACTTC; cdr3_aa: CASSLNRGAYEQYF
j_call: TRBJ1-1; v_call: TRBV12-3/TRBV12-4; clone_size: .; d_call: .; cdr3_nt: TGTGCCAGCACCCCCGGAATATACCTCACAACCAGCGCTGAAGCTTTCTTT; cdr3_aa: CASTPGIYLTTSAEAFF
j_call: TRBJ2-3; v_call: TRBV12-3/TRBV12-4; clone_size: few; d_call: TRBD2; cdr3_nt: TGTGCCAGCACCGTACTAGCGGGGGGTACGCATTATAGAGATACGCAGTATTTT; cdr3_aa: CASTVLAGGTHYRDTQYF
j_call: TRBJ2-1; v_call: TRBV5-4; clone_size: .; d_call: TRBD2; cdr3_nt: TGTGCCAGCAGCTTTGCTAGCGGGGGTAAAAGCTCCTACAATGAGCAGTTCTTC; cdr3_aa: CASSFASGGKSSYNEQFF
j_call: TRBJ1-6; v_call: TRBV7-2; clone_size: few; d_call: .; cdr3_nt: TGTGCCAGCAGCCCAACACCGGGGGTCAATTCACCCCTCCACTTT; cdr3_aa: CASSPTPGVNSPLHF
j_call: TRBJ1-1; v_call: TRBV3-1; clone_size: .; d_call: TRBD1; cdr3_nt: TGTGCCAGCAGCCAACTCCGGAAGGAGGACAGGGGTCCCACTGAAGCTTTCTTT; cdr3_aa: CASSQLRKEDRGPTEAFF
j_call: TRBJ1-4; v_call: TRBV18; clone_size: .; d_call: TRBD1; cdr3_nt: TGTGCCAGCTCACCACCGAAGACAGGGTATGGGACTACTAATGAAAAACTGTTTTTT; cdr3_aa: CASSPPKTGYGTTNEKLFF
j_call: TRBJ1-2; v_call: TRBV20-1; clone_size: .; d_call: .; cdr3_nt: TGCAGTGAGGAGAGGGCGGGCTATGGCTACACCTTC; cdr3_aa: CSEERAGYGYTF
j_call: TRBJ2-5; v_call: TRBV7-7; clone_size: .; d_call: TRBD2; cdr3_nt: TGTGCTAGCAGCTTAGGTCCGTTGACTAGCCGAGAGACCCAGTACTTC; cdr3_aa: CASSLGPLTSRETQYF
j_call: TRBJ1-6; v_call: TRBV7-2; clone_size: many; d_call: .; cdr3_nt: TGTGCCAGCAGCTTAACTCCTAGGAAGTCCTATAATTCACCCCTCCACTTT; cdr3_aa: CASSLTPRKSYNSPLHF
j_call: TRBJ1-2; v_call: TRBV6-2/TRBV6-3; clone_size: .; d_call: .; cdr3_nt: TGTGCCAGCCGGTCAGGAATCCGTGGCTACACCTTC; cdr3_aa: CASRSGIRGYTF
j_call: TRBJ2-1; v_call: TRBV24-1; clone_size: .; d_call: TRBD2; cdr3_nt: TGTGCCACCAGTGCGGCTAGCGGGGGTCTGCTGGAGCAGTTCTTC; cdr3_aa: CATSAASGGLLEQFF
j_call: TRBJ1-1; v_call: TRBV6-6; clone_size: once; d_call: .; cdr3_nt: TGTGCCAGCACCGAGGGGTCTATTGAAGCTTTCTTT; cdr3_aa: CASTEGSIEAFF
j_call: TRBJ2-1; v_call: TRBV7-2; clone_size: .; d_call: .; cdr3_nt: TGTGCCAGCAGCTTAGAGGTCGGCGTGATAAGCTCCTACAATGAGCAGTTCTTC; cdr3_aa: CASSLEVGVISSYNEQFF
j_call: TRBJ2-4; v_call: TRBV12-3/TRBV12-4; clone_size: few; d_call: .; cdr3_nt: TGTGCCAGCAGTGTCCGGGACTGGGCCAAAAACATTCAGTACTTC; cdr3_aa: CASSVRDWAKNIQYF
j_call: TRBJ2-3; v_call: TRBV7-6; clone_size: few; d_call: TRBD2; cdr3_nt: TGTGCCAGCAGCTGGACTAGCGGGGGCCTCGGTACGCAGTATTTT; cdr3_aa: CASSWTSGGLGTQYF
j_call: TRBJ1-6; v_call: TRBV20-1; clone_size: .; d_call: TRBD1; cdr3_nt: TGCAGTGCTAGGGACGACAGGGAGTGGGGGAATTCACCCCTCCACTTT; cdr3_aa: CSARDDREWGNSPLHF
j_call: TRBJ1-5; v_call: TRBV12-3/TRBV12-4; clone_size: few; d_call: .; cdr3_nt: TGTGCCAGCAGTGGGGAAGGGGTCCAGCCCCAGCATTTT; cdr3_aa: CASSGEGVQPQHF
j_call: TRBJ2-2; v_call: TRBV5-8; clone_size: few; d_call: .; cdr3_nt: TGTGCCAGCAGCCTGGGGGCGGATTACACCGGGGAGCTGTTTTTT; cdr3_aa: CASSLGADYTGELFF
j_call: TRBJ1-5; v_call: TRBV27; clone_size: few; d_call: TRBD1; cdr3_nt: TGTGCCACCGGGACAGGGGGCTTTCAGCCCCAGCATTTT; cdr3_aa: CATGTGGFQPQHF
j_call: TRBJ2-2; v_call: TRBV2; clone_size: few; d_call: TRBD1; cdr3_nt: TGTGCCAGGACTGGGACAGGGTTGCCGAACACCGGGGAGCTGTTTTTT; cdr3_aa: CARTGTGLPNTGELFF
j_call: TRBJ2-5; v_call: TRBV18; clone_size: .; d_call: TRBD1; cdr3_nt: TGTGCCAGCGCGCAGGGGGCAGAGACCCAGTACTTC; cdr3_aa: CASAQGAETQYF
j_call: TRBJ1-1; v_call: TRBV2; clone_size: few; d_call: .; cdr3_nt: TGTGCCAGCCTTCGTCGGACTGAAGCTTTCTTT; cdr3_aa: CASLRRTEAFF
j_call: TRBJ1-1; v_call: TRBV6-1; clone_size: .; d_call: .; cdr3_nt: TGTGCCAGCAGGGGGGGCCTGCGGAAAGCTTTCTTT; cdr3_aa: CASRGGLRKAFF
j_call: TRBJ1-5; v_call: TRBV27; clone_size: few; d_call: .; cdr3_nt: TGTGCCAGCGGGGGGAGCAATCAGCCCCAGCATTTT; cdr3_aa: CASGGSNQPQHF
j_call: TRBJ1-1; v_call: TRBV19; clone_size: .; d_call: .; cdr3_nt: TGTGCCAGTAGTCCTCAGAGACTCACTGAAGCTTTCTTT; cdr3_aa: CASSPQRLTEAFF
j_call: TRBJ1-3; v_call: TRBV6-5; clone_size: few; d_call: .; cdr3_nt: TGTGCCAGCAGTTCCCGGGGGCGGTCTGGAAACACCATATATTTT; cdr3_aa: CASSSRGRSGNTIYF